A selection of T cell receptor beta chains follows, all from one sample in a study of T cell changes during pregnancy in multiple sclerosis. Repertoires were generated with immunoSEQ multiplex PCR, while TCRdb's copy carries only in-frame clones and drops some. The data contain under 70,000 clones, 90% to 95% of them singletons. The source material was peripheral blood, sampled after pregnancy. These receptors were obtained from a female donor in good health, enrolled as a control in a pregnancy study. The CDR3 runs from the conserved cysteine through the conserved F or W. D genes are given only for firm matches. Some rows have no size entry. The others give once, few or many, or a class for an expanded clone.

j_call v_call d_call clone_size cdr3_nt cdr3_aa
TRBJ2-7 TRBV30 . . TGTGCCTGGAGAGGCTGGGCAGGCTCCTACGAGCAGTACTTC CAWRGWAGSYEQYF
TRBJ1-1 TRBV11-3 . few TGTGCCAGCAGCTTAGACCCCAGGTGGGCTTTCTTT CASSLDPRWAFF
TRBJ2-2 TRBV4-2 TRBD2 . TGTGCCAGCAGCCGAAGCGGGGGGGCCCCCGGGGAGCTGTTTTTT CASSRSGGAPGELFF
TRBJ1-2 TRBV7-9 TRBD1 once TGTGCCAGCAGCTTGGACAGGGGTGAGGACTATGGCTACACCTTC CASSLDRGEDYGYTF
TRBJ1-2 TRBV13 . . TGTGCCAGCAGCGTGAACATCAGGGGTCCCTACACCTTC CASSVNIRGPYTF
TRBJ2-5 TRBV5-6 . . TGTGCCAGCAGCTTGGAGGCAGCAACGGGTAGGACCCAGTACTTC CASSLEAATGRTQYF
TRBJ1-5 TRBV6-5 TRBD1 . TGTGCCAGCAGCCCGACAGGGAATCAGCCCCAGCATTTT CASSPTGNQPQHF
TRBJ2-7 TRBV2 . . TGTGCCAGCAGTGACAGGGAACTCTACGAGCAGTACTTC CASSDRELYEQYF
TRBJ1-2 TRBV6-5 . . TGTGCCAGCAGTTACTCGACCCCGGGACAAGGCTATGGCTACACCTTC CASSYSTPGQGYGYTF
TRBJ2-7 TRBV6-6 . . TGTGCCAGCAGTTACACGAGACTAGAAACCTCCTACGAGCAGTACTTC CASSYTRLETSYEQYF
TRBJ1-1 TRBV6-5 . . TGTGCCAGCAGTTACTCGACAGTAAACACTGAAGCTTTCTTT CASSYSTVNTEAFF
TRBJ2-7 TRBV6-6 . . TGTGCCAGCAGTTACGGGTCAGGATACGAGCAGTACTTC CASSYGSGYEQYF
TRBJ1-1 TRBV7-8 TRBD1 . TGTGCCAGCAGCGGACGACAGGGGGCTGAAGCTTTCTTT CASSGRQGAEAFF
TRBJ2-1 TRBV7-2 . once TGTGCCAGCAGCTTAGCGTCGAGGTATGAGCAGTTCTTC CASSLASRYEQFF
TRBJ2-2 TRBV5-4 . . TGTGCCAGCAGCCCTAGGACAGTTCTAAGCACCGGGGAGCTGTTTTTT CASSPRTVLSTGELFF
TRBJ2-6 TRBV7-9 . . TGTGCCAGCAGCCTCCGACAGGCGTGGGGGGCCAACGTCCTGACTTTC CASSLRQAWGANVLTF
TRBJ1-3 TRBV18 TRBD1 few TGTGCCAGCTCACCGGACAGGGCTGGTGGAAACACCATATATTTT CASSPDRAGGNTIYF
TRBJ1-6 TRBV7-3 . . TGTGCCAGCAGTTGGGCAGGGGATGGGATTTCACCCCTCCACTTT CASSWAGDGISPLHF
TRBJ2-7 TRBV7-6 TRBD1 . TGTGCCAGCAGCCCGGGGACAGTTGGTCGCGAGCAGTACTTC CASSPGTVGREQYF
TRBJ1-4 TRBV6-5 TRBD1 . TGTGCCAGCAGCAGACGACAGGGAGGCGAAAAACTGTTTTTT CASSRRQGGEKLFF
TRBJ2-1 TRBV5-1 TRBD2 . TGCGCCAGCAGCTTGGTAGGACTAGCGGGGGGCTCTCAGTTCTTC CASSLVGLAGGSQFF
TRBJ2-7 TRBV5-1 . . TGCGCCAGCAGCTTAGACAGAAGCTCCTACGAGCAGTACTTC CASSLDRSSYEQYF
TRBJ1-1 TRBV6-6 . . TGTGCCAGCAGTTACGGCCAAGACACTGAAGCTTTCTTT CASSYGQDTEAFF
TRBJ2-1 TRBV15 . . TGTGCCACCAGCAGAGACGGGGGAGGCGGGAATGAGCAGTTCTTC CATSRDGGGGNEQFF
TRBJ1-5 TRBV7-9 . once TGTGCCAGCAGTTTGAATCAAGGGGGCAATCAGCCCCAGCATTTT CASSLNQGGNQPQHF
TRBJ2-5 TRBV7-2 TRBD2 . TGTGCCAGCAGCTTAGTGGGACTAGTGCTCCAAGAGACCCAGTACTTC CASSLVGLVLQETQYF
TRBJ2-3 TRBV2 TRBD2 . TGTGCCAGCAGGCGGGGGCTAGCGGGGAGCACAGATACGCAGTATTTT CASRRGLAGSTDTQYF
TRBJ1-4 TRBV2 . . TGTGCCAGCAGTGAAAACGGCAGCGGGAATGAAAAACTGTTTTTT CASSENGSGNEKLFF
TRBJ2-2 TRBV10-3 TRBD2 . TGTGCCATCAGTGATTTTGGGGAGGGCACCGGGGAGCTGTTTTTT CAISDFGEGTGELFF
TRBJ1-2 TRBV2 . . TGTGCCAGCAGTGATTTGGGCACCTATGGCTACACCTTC CASSDLGTYGYTF
TRBJ1-1 TRBV11-3 . . TGTGCCAGCAGCTTAGGGTCGGGGGACACTGAAGCTTTCTTT CASSLGSGDTEAFF
TRBJ1-1 TRBV6-5 . . TGTGCCAGCAGTTACTCGAGTTTCGGGGTGAACACTGAAGCTTTCTTT CASSYSSFGVNTEAFF
TRBJ1-1 TRBV4-3 . . TGCGCCAGCAGCCATCCTCGGACTGGGGAAGCTTTCTTT CASSHPRTGEAFF
TRBJ1-2 TRBV7-9 TRBD1 . TGTGCCAGCAGCTCTGGACAGGGAAGGAACTATGGCTACACCTTC CASSSGQGRNYGYTF
TRBJ1-2 TRBV9 . . TGTGCCAGCAGCCCAGACCCCGTAAGGGACAACCGTGGCTACACCTTC CASSPDPVRDNRGYTF
TRBJ1-5 TRBV10-3 . once TGTGCCATCAGTCCCACGGCGGATCAGCCCCAGCATTTT CAISPTADQPQHF
TRBJ2-2 TRBV6-4 . . TGTGCCAGCAGTAAGACCGGGACACCGAACACCGGGGAGCTGTTTTTT CASSKTGTPNTGELFF
TRBJ2-5 TRBV5-6 TRBD2 . TGTGCCAGCAGCCCGAGGGGCGGGGGGCTCAACAGCGAGACCCAGTACTTC CASSPRGGGLNSETQYF
TRBJ1-5 TRBV5-6 . . TGTGCCAGCAGCTCGAGGGTGGGGGCTGGTCAGCCCCAGCATTTT CASSSRVGAGQPQHF
TRBJ1-3 TRBV11-2 TRBD1 once TGTGCCAGCAGCGCAGAAGCAGGGGGTTCTGGAAACACCATATATTTT CASSAEAGGSGNTIYF
TRBJ1-1 TRBV10-3 TRBD1 once TGTGCCATCAGTGGAGGGACAGGTAATGAAGCTTTCTTT CAISGGTGNEAFF
TRBJ2-7 TRBV5-8 . . TGTGCCAGCAGCTTGGGGCAGGGGAGGGTCTACGAGCAGTACTTC CASSLGQGRVYEQYF
TRBJ1-3 TRBV11-2 TRBD1 . TGTGCCAGCAGCTTAGAGACAGGGGCTGGAAACACCATATATTTT CASSLETGAGNTIYF
TRBJ2-7 TRBV6-5 TRBD1 . TGTGCCAGCAGTACCGCTATCGACAGGGGCTACGAGCAGTACTTC CASSTAIDRGYEQYF
TRBJ1-4 TRBV5-5 . . TGTGCCAGCACCCTCCGGTTGGGGCTGGAGGAAAAACTGTTTTTT CASTLRLGLEEKLFF
TRBJ2-3 TRBV30 . . TGTGCCTGGACTGCAGGTAACACAGATACGCAGTATTTT CAWTAGNTDTQYF
TRBJ1-2 TRBV11-3 TRBD1 . TGTGCCAGCAGCTCGGGACAGGGGGCAAGTGGCTACACCTTC CASSSGQGASGYTF